Here is one T cell receptor beta chain with its context. Its antigen is undetermined. The CDR3 has 14 amino acids. Per germline, CDR1 SGDLS and CDR2 YYNGEE. Between the trimmed V and J ends, which lost 0 bases and 3 bases, there was a span of 10 bases. The survey-level immunoSEQ assay was used. How the authors handled the data: Lowest detectable productive clonotype frequency was 2.59 x 10-5. The data were produced by immunoSEQ multiplex PCR, yet TCRdb's version contains in-frame clones alone and is incomplete. V and J calls and clone size come straight from that table; D and trimming were deduced from the DNA. The sample has several thousand clones; under 85% are singletons. The sample belongs to a study of STAT5B mutations in CD4+ large granular lymphocyte leukemia. Study summary: CD8+ depletion followed by anti-CD4 microbead selection was applied to cryopreserved cells. Points from the study as a whole: Compared with healthy controls (2/35), patient top clones favored TRBV06 (8/27).

The V gene is TRBV9, the J gene TRBJ2-7; D is unresolved. Sequences were obtained from PBMCs. The origin of this receptor is an elderly man with CD4+ T-cell large granular lymphocyte leukemia. The CDR3 DNA reads TGTGCCAGCAGCGTAGGAGTAGGGAACTACGAGCAGTACTTC. This encodes CASSVGVGNYEQYF.